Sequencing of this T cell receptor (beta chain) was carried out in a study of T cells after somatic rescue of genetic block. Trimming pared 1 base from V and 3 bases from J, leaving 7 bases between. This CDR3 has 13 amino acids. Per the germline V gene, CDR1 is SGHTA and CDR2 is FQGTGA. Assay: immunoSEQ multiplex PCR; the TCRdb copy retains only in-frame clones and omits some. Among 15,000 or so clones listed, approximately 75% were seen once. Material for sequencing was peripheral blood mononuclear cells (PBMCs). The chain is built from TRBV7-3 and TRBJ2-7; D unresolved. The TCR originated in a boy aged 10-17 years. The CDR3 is CASSLIKGYEQYF. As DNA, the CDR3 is TGTGCCAGCAGCTTAATCAAAGGCTACGAGCAGTACTTC.